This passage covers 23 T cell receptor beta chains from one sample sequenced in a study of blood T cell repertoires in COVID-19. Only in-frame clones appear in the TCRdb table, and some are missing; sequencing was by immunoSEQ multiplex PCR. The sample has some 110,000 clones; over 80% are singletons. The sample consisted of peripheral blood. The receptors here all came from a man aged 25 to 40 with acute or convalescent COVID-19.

The CDR3 DNA follows: TGTGCCACCAGCAGTGAGGGGGACAGGGGGTATAATTCACCCCTCCACTTT. This translates into CATSSEGDRGYNSPLHF. V usage is TRBV15 and J usage is TRBJ1-6; TRBD1 matches 11 bases. The CDR3 totals 17 residues. J lost 4 bases, V lost 3 bases, and 5 bases had no gene match. Germline V gene data show CDR1 as LNHNV and CDR2 as YYDKDF (reference sequence).

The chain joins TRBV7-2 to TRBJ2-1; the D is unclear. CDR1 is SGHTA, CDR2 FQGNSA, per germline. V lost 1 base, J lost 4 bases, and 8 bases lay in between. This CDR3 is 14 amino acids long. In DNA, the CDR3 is TGTGCCAGCAGCTTAGAGGCGGCATACAATGAGCAGTTCTTC. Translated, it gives CASSLEAAYNEQFF.

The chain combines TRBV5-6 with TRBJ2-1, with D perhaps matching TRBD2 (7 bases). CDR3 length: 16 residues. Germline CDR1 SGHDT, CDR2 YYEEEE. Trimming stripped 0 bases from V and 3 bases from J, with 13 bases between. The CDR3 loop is CASSLEGGLLYNEQFF. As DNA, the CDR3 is TGTGCCAGCAGCTTGGAGGGGGGGCTTCTCTACAATGAGCAGTTCTTC. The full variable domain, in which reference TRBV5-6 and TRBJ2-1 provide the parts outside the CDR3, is DAGVTQSPTHLIKTRGQQVTLRCSPKSGHDTVSWYQQALGQGPQFIFQYYEEEERQRGNFPDRFSGHQFPNYSSELNVNALLLGDSALYLCASSLEGGLLYNEQFFGPGTRLTVL.

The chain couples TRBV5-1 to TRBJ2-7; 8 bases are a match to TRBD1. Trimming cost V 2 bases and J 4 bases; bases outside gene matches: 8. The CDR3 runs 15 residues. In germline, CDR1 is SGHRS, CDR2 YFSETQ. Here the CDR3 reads CASSFYWDRNYEQYF. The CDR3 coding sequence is TGCGCCAGCAGCTTCTATTGGGACAGGAATTACGAGCAGTACTTC.

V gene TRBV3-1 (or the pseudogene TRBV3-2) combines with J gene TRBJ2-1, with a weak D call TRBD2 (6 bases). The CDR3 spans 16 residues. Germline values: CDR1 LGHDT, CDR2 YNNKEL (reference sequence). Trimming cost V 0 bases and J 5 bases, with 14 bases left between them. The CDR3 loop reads CASSQDQEGPHNEQFF. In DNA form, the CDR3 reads TGTGCCAGCAGCCAAGATCAGGAGGGCCCCCACAATGAGCAGTTCTTC.

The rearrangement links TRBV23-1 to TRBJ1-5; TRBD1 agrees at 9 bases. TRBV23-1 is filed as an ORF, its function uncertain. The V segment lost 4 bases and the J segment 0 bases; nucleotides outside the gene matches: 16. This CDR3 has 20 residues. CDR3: CASSRGEATGGGYSNQPQHF. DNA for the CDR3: TGCGCCAGCAGTCGGGGTGAGGCGACAGGGGGAGGATATAGCAATCAGCCCCAGCATTTT.

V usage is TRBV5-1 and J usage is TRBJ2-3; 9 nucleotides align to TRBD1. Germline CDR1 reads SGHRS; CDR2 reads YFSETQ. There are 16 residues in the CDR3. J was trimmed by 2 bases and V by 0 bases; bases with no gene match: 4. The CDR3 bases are TGCGCCAGCAGCTTGGGACAGGGGGGTTACACAGATACGCAGTATTTT. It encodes CASSLGQGGYTDTQYF.

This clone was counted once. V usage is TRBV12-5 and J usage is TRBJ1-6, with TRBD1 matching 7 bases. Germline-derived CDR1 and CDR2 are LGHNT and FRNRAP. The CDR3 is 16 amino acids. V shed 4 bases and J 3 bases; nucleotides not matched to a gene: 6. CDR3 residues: CASGWGDSLYNSPLHF. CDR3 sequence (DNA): TGTGCTAGTGGTTGGGGGGACAGTCTCTATAATTCACCCCTCCACTTT.

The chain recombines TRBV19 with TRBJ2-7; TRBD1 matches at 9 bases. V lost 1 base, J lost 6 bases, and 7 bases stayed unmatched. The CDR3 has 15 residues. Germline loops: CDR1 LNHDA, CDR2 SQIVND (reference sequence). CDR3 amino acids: CASSIGTGALGEQYF. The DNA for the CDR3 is TGTGCCAGTAGTATAGGGACAGGGGCGCTGGGCGAGCAGTACTTC. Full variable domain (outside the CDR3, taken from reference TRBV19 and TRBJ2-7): DGGITQSPKYLFRKEGQNVTLSCEQNLNHDAMYWYRQDPGQGLRLIYYSQIVNDFQKGDIAEGYSVSREKKESFPLTVTSAQKNPTAFYLCASSIGTGALGEQYFGPGTRLTVT.

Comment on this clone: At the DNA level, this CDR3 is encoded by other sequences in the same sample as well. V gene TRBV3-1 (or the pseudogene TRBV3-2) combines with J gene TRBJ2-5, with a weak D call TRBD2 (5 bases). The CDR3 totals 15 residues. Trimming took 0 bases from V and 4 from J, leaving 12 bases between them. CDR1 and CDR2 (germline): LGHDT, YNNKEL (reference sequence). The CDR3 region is CASSQDLVARETQYF. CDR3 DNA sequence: TGTGCCAGCAGCCAAGATCTAGTAGCGAGAGAGACCCAGTACTTC.

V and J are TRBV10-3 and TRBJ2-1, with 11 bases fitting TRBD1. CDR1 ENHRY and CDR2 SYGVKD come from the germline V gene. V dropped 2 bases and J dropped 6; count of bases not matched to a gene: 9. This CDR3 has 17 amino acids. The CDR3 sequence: CAISETSGTGGRNEQFF. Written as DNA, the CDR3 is TGTGCCATCAGTGAGACCTCCGGGACAGGGGGGCGCAATGAGCAGTTCTTC.

CDR3 bases: TGTGCCAGCAGCTTAGTCAGCGGGAGCACCACAGATACGCAGTATTTT. Translating it yields CASSLVSGSTTDTQYF. This chain links TRBV7-8 with TRBJ2-3, with 8 bases aligning to TRBD2. The CDR3 sequence is 16 residues long. J gave up 2 bases and V 1 base, and 5 bases lay outside the gene matches. Germline assignment: CDR1 SGHVS and CDR2 FQNEAQ.

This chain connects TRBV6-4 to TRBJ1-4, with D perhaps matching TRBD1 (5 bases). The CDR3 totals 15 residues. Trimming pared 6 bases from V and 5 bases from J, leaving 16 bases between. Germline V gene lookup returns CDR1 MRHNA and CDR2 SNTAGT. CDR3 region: CASSDGTPRNEKLFF. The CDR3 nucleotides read TGTGCCAGCAGCGACGGGACTCCGAGGAATGAAAAACTGTTTTTT.

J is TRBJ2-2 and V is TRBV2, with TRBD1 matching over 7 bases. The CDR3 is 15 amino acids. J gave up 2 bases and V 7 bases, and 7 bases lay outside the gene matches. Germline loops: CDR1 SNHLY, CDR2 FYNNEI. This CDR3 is CASKRDRANTGELFF. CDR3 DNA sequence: TGTGCCAGCAAACGTGACAGGGCCAACACCGGGGAGCTGTTTTTT.

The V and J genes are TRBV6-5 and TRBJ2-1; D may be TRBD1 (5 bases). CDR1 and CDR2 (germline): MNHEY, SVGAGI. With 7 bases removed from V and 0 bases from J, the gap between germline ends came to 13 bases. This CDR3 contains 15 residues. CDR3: CASTPDSSSYNEQFF. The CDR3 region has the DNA TGTGCCAGCACCCCAGACAGTAGCTCCTACAATGAGCAGTTCTTC.

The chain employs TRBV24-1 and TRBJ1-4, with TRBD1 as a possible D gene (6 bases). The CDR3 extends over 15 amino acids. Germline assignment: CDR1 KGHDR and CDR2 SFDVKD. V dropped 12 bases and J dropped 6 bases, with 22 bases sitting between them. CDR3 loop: CASLGFRGMDEKLFF. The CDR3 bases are TGTGCCTCCTTAGGATTTAGGGGGATGGATGAAAAACTGTTTTTT.

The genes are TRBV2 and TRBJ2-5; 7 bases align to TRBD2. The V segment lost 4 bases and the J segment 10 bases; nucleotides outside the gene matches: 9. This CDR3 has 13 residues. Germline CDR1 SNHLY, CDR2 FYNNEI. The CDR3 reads CASSVGGGRDQYF. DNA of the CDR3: TGTGCCAGCAGTGTTGGCGGGGGTAGGGACCAGTACTTC.

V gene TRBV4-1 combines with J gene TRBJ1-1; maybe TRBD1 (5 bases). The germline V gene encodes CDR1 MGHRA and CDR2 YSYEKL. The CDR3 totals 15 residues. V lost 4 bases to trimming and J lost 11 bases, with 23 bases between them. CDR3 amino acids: CASSLVDRDQKGAFF. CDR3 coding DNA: TGCGCCAGCAGCCTAGTAGACAGAGACCAGAAGGGGGCTTTCTTT.

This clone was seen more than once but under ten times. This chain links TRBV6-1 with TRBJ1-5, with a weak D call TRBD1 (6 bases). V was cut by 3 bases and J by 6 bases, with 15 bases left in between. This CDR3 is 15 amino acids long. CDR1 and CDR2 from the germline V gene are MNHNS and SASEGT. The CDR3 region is CASSEEGGSTQPQHF. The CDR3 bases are TGTGCCAGCAGTGAGGAGGGGGGGTCGACTCAGCCCCAGCATTTT.

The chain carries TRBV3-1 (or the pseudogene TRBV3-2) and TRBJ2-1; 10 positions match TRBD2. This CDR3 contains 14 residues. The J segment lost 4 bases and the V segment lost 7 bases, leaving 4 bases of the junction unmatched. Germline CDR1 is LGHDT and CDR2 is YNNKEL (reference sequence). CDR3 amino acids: CASTIAGGYNEQFF. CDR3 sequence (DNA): TGTGCCAGCACAATAGCGGGAGGTTACAATGAGCAGTTCTTC.

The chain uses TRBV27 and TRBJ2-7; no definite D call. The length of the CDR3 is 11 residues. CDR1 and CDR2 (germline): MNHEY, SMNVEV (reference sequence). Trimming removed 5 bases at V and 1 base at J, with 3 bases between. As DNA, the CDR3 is TGTGCCAGCAGTCCTTCCTACGAGCAGTACTTC. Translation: CASSPSYEQYF.

The CDR3 nucleotides are TGTGCCATCAGTGGTGGAGGGGGGGGCGAGGAGACCCAGTACTTC. Its translation is CAISGGGGGEETQYF. This rearrangement joins TRBV10-3 to TRBJ2-5; D is possibly TRBD2 (7 bases). The CDR3 spans 15 residues. With 4 bases removed from V and 5 bases from J, the gap between germline ends came to 17 bases. Germline V gene sequence: CDR1 ENHRY, CDR2 SYGVKD.

CDR3 loop: CASSQSSGGIKNEQFF. The DNA for the CDR3 is TGTGCCAGCAGCCAATCCTCGGGGGGGATTAAAAATGAGCAGTTCTTC. V gene TRBV4-2 combines with J gene TRBJ2-1; TRBD2 matches at 8 bases. Germline V gives CDR1 LGHNA, CDR2 YNFKEQ. V lost 2 bases and J lost 7; bases outside the gene matches: 10. The CDR3 has 16 amino acids.